This T cell receptor (beta chain) was obtained from a study of cytomegalovirus exposure and HLA in healthy donors. Study information: Earlier findings included more than 95 million unique TCR beta sequences obtained from 150 million to 200 million T cells. Notes on the study in general: When presence/absence was analysed, sequencing depth was taken to be roughly uniform across donors. One cluster of highly shared sequence variants probably arose as a sequencing artifact. Per a prior analysis, the majority of TCR beta V segments were productive roughly 90% or roughly 30% of the time.

The V end lost 0 bases, the J end lost 5 bases, and 11 bases lay between the germline ends. The length of the CDR3 is 14 residues. Germline CDR1 SGHDT, CDR2 YYEEEE. This clone was seen a few times. What it recognizes is unknown. The PCR was carried out with 60 Vbeta primers and 13 Jbeta primers. The table came from immunoSEQ multiplex PCR; TCRdb's copy has only in-frame clones and leaves some out. The table has over 100,000 clones, nearly 65% seen once. This sequence originates from a man aged 40-55 years in good health and CMV-seropositive. Sequencing input: PBMCs. The chain employs TRBV5-6 and TRBJ2-5; TRBD2 is a possible D gene (6 bases). This CDR3 reads CASSLAAGRETQYF. CDR3 DNA sequence: TGTGCCAGCAGCTTGGCTGCGGGGCGGGAGACCCAGTACTTC.